This T cell receptor beta chain was found in a study of T cells in Graves' hyperthyroidism and ophthalmopathy. Germline V lookup: CDR1 SNHLY, CDR2 FYNNEI. The CDR3 extends over 15 amino acids. V lost 6 bases, J lost 0 bases, and 12 bases lay in between. Aged 18 to 65, the patients had hyperthyroidism that was newly diagnosed and had lasted under 2 months. Diagnosis relied on clinical symptoms, serum thyroxine and TRAb, thyroid ultrasound and orbital computed tomography. In its sample, this clonotype was seen many times. Researchers amplified the TCR beta CDR3 regions from RNA transcripts. HTBI primers drove first-round RT-PCR of the TCR CDR3. TCRdb passed the multiplex PCR reads through MiXCR, listing each CDR3 protein once. The repertoire holds about 690,000 distinct CDR3 sequences, with around a sixth as singletons.

This chain uses TRBV2 with TRBJ2-1; tentatively, D is TRBD1 or TRBD2 (6 bases each). The source is a man aged 50 to 59 with Graves' hyperthyroidism. The sample consisted of blood. The CDR3 DNA reads TGTGCCAGCAGGCGACAGGACTACTCCTACAATGAGCAGTTCTTC. It encodes CASRRQDYSYNEQFF.